The 30 T cell receptor beta chains given below trace back to one sample, sequenced in a study of cytomegalovirus exposure and HLA in healthy donors. The PCR had 60 Vbeta and 13 Jbeta primers. This table comes from immunoSEQ multiplex PCR, and its TCRdb copy is limited to in-frame clones, with some not included. The data contain 200,000 to 250,000 clones, 75% to 85% of them singletons. The sequencing input was PBMCs. Every receptor here comes from a woman aged 55-70 years in good health and CMV-seropositive.

The gene calls are TRBV5-4 and TRBJ2-5, with TRBD1 matching over 7 bases. Trimming cost V 4 bases and J 5 bases; bases outside gene matches: 5. CDR3 size: 13 residues. Germline loops: CDR1 SGHNT, CDR2 YYREEE (reference sequence). The DNA of the CDR3 is TGTGCCAGCAGCCCACAGGGGCGGGAGACCCAGTACTTC. It codes for CASSPQGRETQYF.

The genes are TRBV10-3 and TRBJ2-7; TRBD1 agrees at 10 bases. V gave up 3 bases and J gave up 4 bases; unmatched junction bases: 12. The CDR3 runs to 17 residues. From germline, CDR1 is ENHRY and CDR2 SYGVKD. The CDR3 nucleotides are TGTGCCATCAGTGACGGAGACAGGGGGCAAGTGGAGTACGAGCAGTACTTC. As protein: CAISDGDRGQVEYEQYF.

This chain joins TRBV30 and TRBJ2-6, with no clear D. Between the trimmed V and J ends, which lost 4 bases and 2 bases, there was a span of 12 bases. CDR3 size: 15 residues. Germline values: CDR1 GTSNPN, CDR2 SVGIG (reference sequence). CDR3 sequence: CAWNVGGPGANVLTF. For the CDR3, the DNA is TGTGCCTGGAATGTAGGCGGTCCTGGGGCCAACGTCCTGACTTTC.

This rearrangement joins TRBV29-1 to TRBJ2-3; tentatively, D is TRBD2 (5 bases). The CDR3 totals 12 residues. The V gene lost 6 bases and the J gene lost 4 bases, with 11 bases spanning the gap. Germline CDR1 reads SQVTM; CDR2 reads ANQGSEA. The CDR3 region is CSVQRVADTQYF. CDR3 coding DNA: TGCAGCGTCCAGAGGGTTGCAGATACGCAGTATTTT.

The rearrangement joins TRBV5-1 to TRBJ1-6; D might be TRBD1 (5 bases). The V gene's germline CDR1 is SGHRS and CDR2 YFSETQ. The V and J ends lost 0 bases and 8 bases respectively, with 9 bases between them. This CDR3 comprises 14 residues. This chain's CDR3 is CASSLERGYSPLHF. CDR3 DNA sequence: TGCGCCAGCAGCTTGGAGCGGGGGTATTCACCCCTCCACTTT.

On this clone itself: Other DNA sequences in the sample encode the same CDR3. J is TRBJ1-5 and V is TRBV6-5; tentatively, D is TRBD1 (5 bases). Trimming took 3 bases from V and 1 from J, leaving 10 bases between them. CDR3 length: 15 residues. From germline, CDR1 is MNHEY and CDR2 SVGAGI. CDR3 DNA: TGTGCCAGCAGTTATGGCGGGGGGAGCAATCAGCCCCAGCATTTT. Encoded protein: CASSYGGGSNQPQHF.

This clone was seen only a few times. In DNA form, the CDR3 reads TGTGCCAGCAGCTTGCAGGGGGCCTCCTACGAGCAGTACTTC. It encodes CASSLQGASYEQYF. The V and J genes are TRBV5-5 and TRBJ2-7, with 8 bases fitting TRBD1. Per the germline V gene, CDR1 is SGHKS and CDR2 is YYEKEE (reference sequence). V shed 1 base and J 0 bases; nucleotides not matched to a gene: 0. The CDR3 loop spans 14 amino acids.

J is TRBJ2-2 and V is TRBV28; D is unclear. Trimming removed 5 bases at V and 4 bases at J, with 8 bases between. Germline V gene lookup returns CDR1 MDHEN and CDR2 SYDVKM. The CDR3 is made up of 13 amino acids. The CDR3 protein is CASSPPGTGELFF. CDR3 nucleotides: TGTGCCAGCAGTCCCCCAGGCACCGGGGAGCTGTTTTTT. The complete variable domain, with remaining parts taken from reference TRBV28 and TRBJ2-2, reads DVKVTQSSRYLVKRTGEKVFLECVQDMDHENMFWYRQDPGLGLRLIYFSYDVKMKEKGDIPEGYSVSREKKERFSLILESASTNQTSMYLCASSPPGTGELFFGEGSRLTVL.

The chain couples TRBV5-1 to TRBJ2-2; 7 bases map to TRBD1. V trimming: 0 bases; J trimming: 5 bases; junction bases outside the gene matches: 4. CDR1 is SGHRS, CDR2 YFSETQ, per germline. The CDR3 totals 15 residues. The CDR3, as DNA: TGCGCCAGCAGCTTGGGAGGGGGCTATACCGGGGAGCTGTTTTTT. Protein product: CASSLGGGYTGELFF.

The chain is built from TRBV5-1 and TRBJ1-1; 8 bases align to TRBD1. CDR3 length equals 15 residues. Germline V gene lookup returns CDR1 SGHRS and CDR2 YFSETQ. The trim removed 2 bases at V and 3 bases at J, leaving 6 bases unmatched. The CDR3 is CASSFQGAMYTEAFF. In DNA form, the CDR3 reads TGCGCCAGCAGCTTCCAGGGGGCGATGTACACTGAAGCTTTCTTT. The entire variable domain, with the rest obtained from reference TRBV5-1 and TRBJ1-1, is as follows: KAGVTQTPRYLIKTRGQQVTLSCSPISGHRSVSWYQQTPGQGLQFLFEYFSETQRNKGNFPGRFSGRQFSNSRSEMNVSTLELGDSALYLCASSFQGAMYTEAFFGQGTRLTVV.

The CDR3 DNA reads as TGTGCCAGCAGCCAGGGACTAGCGGGGACGACTAGCACAGATACGCAGTATTTT. Translated, it gives CASSQGLAGTTSTDTQYF. The chain is built from TRBV9 and TRBJ2-3; the match to TRBD2 covers 13 bases. V dropped 4 bases and J dropped 0; count of bases not matched to a gene: 8. CDR3 length: 18 amino acids. Germline CDR1 and CDR2: SGDLS and YYNGEE. The full variable domain, its missing parts supplied by reference TRBV9 and TRBJ2-3, is DSGVTQTPKHLITATGQRVTLRCSPRSGDLSVYWYQQSLDQGLQFLIQYYNGEERAKGNILERFSAQQFPDLHSELNLSSLELGDSALYFCASSQGLAGTTSTDTQYFGPGTRLTVL.

The chain recombines TRBV7-8 with TRBJ1-5, with 9 bases fitting TRBD1. CDR3 size: 15 residues. Looked up from germline, CDR1 is SGHVS and CDR2 is FQNEAQ. With 5 bases clipped from V and 7 bases from J, the junction kept 9 bases outside the gene matches. The CDR3 loop reads CASSLDGTGLQPQHF. CDR3 bases: TGTGCCAGCAGCCTCGACGGGACAGGGTTACAGCCCCAGCATTTT.

The chain carries TRBV7-2 and TRBJ1-2; TRBD1 agrees at 8 bases. This CDR3 is 15 amino acids long. The V gene end was trimmed by 5 bases and the J gene end by 4 bases; junction bases not matched to a gene: 9. Looked up from germline, CDR1 is SGHTA and CDR2 is FQGNSA. CDR3 residues: CASSLGQGRFYGYTF. For the CDR3, the DNA is TGTGCCAGCAGCCTAGGACAGGGAAGATTCTATGGCTACACCTTC. The full variable domain, completed using reference TRBV7-2 and TRBJ1-2, is GAGVSQSPSNKVTEKGKDVELRCDPISGHTALYWYRQSLGQGLEFLIYFQGNSAPDKSGLPSDRFSAERTGGSVSTLTIQRTQQEDSAVYLCASSLGQGRFYGYTFGSGTRLTVV.

The chain uses TRBV29-1 and TRBJ1-2; 8 bases are a match to TRBD1. Germline V gives CDR1 SQVTM, CDR2 ANQGSEA. The CDR3 has 12 amino acids. Trimming cost V 7 bases and J 2 bases; bases outside gene matches: 3. This chain's CDR3 is CSADRGNYGYTF. The CDR3 DNA follows: TGCAGCGCTGACAGGGGAAACTATGGCTACACCTTC.

The J gene is TRBJ2-3, the V gene TRBV5-6; TRBD2 agrees at 13 bases. CDR3 length: 15 amino acids. Germline CDR1 SGHDT, CDR2 YYEEEE. V shed 4 bases, J shed 7 bases, and the junction held 6 bases outside the gene matches. The CDR3 DNA reads as TGTGCCAGCAGCCTTGGGACTAGCGGGGTATATACGCAGTATTTT. Protein product: CASSLGTSGVYTQYF.

CDR3 DNA: TGCGCCAGCAGCTTGGAGGTCGGAGCCTACAATGAGCAGTTCTTC. It codes for CASSLEVGAYNEQFF. This chain connects TRBV5-1 to TRBJ2-1, with unresolved D. Deletions cut 0 bases from V and 2 bases from J, with 9 bases between. In germline, CDR1 is SGHRS, CDR2 YFSETQ. The CDR3 has 15 amino acids.

This clone was recorded once. This chain links TRBV18 with TRBJ2-2; unclear D gene. The CDR3 is made up of 15 amino acids. Per the germline V gene, CDR1 is KGHSH and CDR2 is LQKENI. V was cut by 2 bases and J by 3 bases, with 10 bases left in between. DNA of the CDR3: TGTGCCAGCTCACCATTTGAGGAACACACCGGGGAGCTGTTTTTT. This codes for CASSPFEEHTGELFF.

The genes are TRBV5-6 and TRBJ1-2; tentatively, D is TRBD1 (6 bases). The CDR3 spans 15 residues. V was clipped by 0 bases and J by 4 bases, with 13 bases between them. CDR1 is SGHDT and CDR2 is YYEEEE in the germline V gene. The CDR3 region has the DNA TGTGCCAGCAGCTTGGAACAGGGTAGAGGCTATGGCTACACCTTC. This sequence encodes CASSLEQGRGYGYTF. Full variable domain (rest looked up from reference TRBV5-6 and TRBJ1-2): DAGVTQSPTHLIKTRGQQVTLRCSPKSGHDTVSWYQQALGQGPQFIFQYYEEEERQRGNFPDRFSGHQFPNYSSELNVNALLLGDSALYLCASSLEQGRGYGYTFGSGTRLTVV.

The chain is built from TRBV6-1 and TRBJ2-1, with no clear D. V dropped 5 bases and J dropped 8 bases, with 10 bases sitting between them. CDR1 is MNHNS, CDR2 SASEGT, per germline. The CDR3 has 12 residues. CDR3 sequence reads: CASSLYGDEQFF. In DNA, the CDR3 is TGTGCCAGCAGTTTATATGGAGATGAGCAGTTCTTC.

This sequence joins TRBV6-5 and TRBJ1-1, with D possibly matching TRBD1 (6 bases). V dropped 5 bases and J dropped 1 base, with 8 bases sitting between them. Germline V gene lookup returns CDR1 MNHEY and CDR2 SVGAGI. This CDR3 has 13 amino acids. The CDR3 bases are TGTGCCAGCAGTCAGGACAGGAACACTGAAGCTTTCTTT. It encodes CASSQDRNTEAFF.

V gene TRBV6-4 combines with J gene TRBJ2-2; 9 bases match TRBD1. J gave up 1 base and V 2 bases, and 8 bases lay outside the gene matches. The germline V gene has CDR1 MRHNA and CDR2 SNTAGT. The CDR3 is 18 residues long. CDR3 protein: CASSDKGTGFKNTGELFF. DNA of the CDR3: TGTGCCAGCAGTGACAAAGGGACAGGGTTTAAGAACACCGGGGAGCTGTTTTTT.

This chain connects TRBV27 to TRBJ1-3; D not certain. The V end was cut by 1 base, the J end by 4 bases, with 5 bases between. Germline V gene data show CDR1 as MNHEY and CDR2 as SMNVEV (reference sequence). The CDR3 extends over 13 amino acids. The CDR3 spells CASSLYGGNTIYF. For the CDR3, the DNA is TGTGCCAGCAGTTTATACGGGGGAAACACCATATATTTT.

The chain combines TRBV30 with TRBJ1-1, with D unresolved. Germline V gene lookup returns CDR1 GTSNPN and CDR2 SVGIG (reference sequence). CDR3 length equals 14 residues. V was trimmed by 1 base and J by 1 base, leaving 10 bases between them. The DNA of the CDR3 is TGTGCCTGGAGTGCCCCCGTCCGGAACACTGAAGCTTTCTTT. Protein product: CAWSAPVRNTEAFF.

CDR3 residues: CASRVGGGDGYTF. CDR3 in DNA: TGTGCCAGCAGAGTGGGGGGAGGAGATGGCTACACCTTC. The V and J genes are TRBV28 and TRBJ1-2, with D possibly being TRBD1 (5 bases). The V gene's germline CDR1 is MDHEN and CDR2 SYDVKM. V dropped 6 bases and J dropped 6 bases, with 14 bases sitting between them. CDR3 length: 13 residues.

This sequence joins TRBV11-3 and TRBJ2-7, with D tentatively TRBD2 (6 bases). Germline values: CDR1 SGHNT, CDR2 YENEEA. V shed 5 bases and J shed 7 bases, with 12 bases lying between them. CDR3 length equals 12 residues. The CDR3 DNA reads as TGTGCCAGCAGCCAAGATGGGAGGGAGCAGTACTTC. Residues: CASSQDGREQYF.

The rearrangement uses TRBV7-9 and TRBJ1-3; a possible D gene is TRBD1 (6 bases). Trimming cost V 5 bases and J 8 bases, with 16 bases left between them. The germline V gene encodes CDR1 SEHNR and CDR2 FQNEAQ (reference sequence). The CDR3 is made up of 14 amino acids. The CDR3 protein is CASSAYGQKDTIYF. CDR3 in DNA: TGTGCCAGCAGCGCCTATGGACAGAAGGACACCATATATTTT.

The CDR3 DNA follows: TGCGCCAGCGGCCAGGAAGCCTTCGCCAATGAGCAGTTCTTC. Its translation is CASGQEAFANEQFF. The V call is TRBV5-1, the J call TRBJ2-1; D not resolved. The germline gives CDR1 SGHRS, CDR2 YFSETQ. Trimming pared 7 bases from V and 6 bases from J, leaving 17 bases between. CDR3 length: 14 residues.

The chain joins TRBV2 to TRBJ2-5, with D possibly matching TRBD2 (6 bases). The V and J ends lost 7 bases and 0 bases respectively, with 12 bases between them. This CDR3 is built from 14 residues. CDR1 and CDR2 (germline): SNHLY, FYNNEI. CDR3 coding DNA: TGTGCCAGCACCGTCGGGACTCACCAAGAGACCCAGTACTTC. This sequence encodes CASTVGTHQETQYF.

The rearrangement uses TRBV19 and TRBJ1-1, with 7 bases that match TRBD1. The CDR3 extends over 13 amino acids. Looked up from germline, CDR1 is LNHDA and CDR2 is SQIVND (reference sequence). The V segment lost 6 bases and the J segment 0 bases; nucleotides outside the gene matches: 1. CDR3 nucleotides: TGTGCCAGTAGGGGACAGATGAACACTGAAGCTTTCTTT. This sequence encodes CASRGQMNTEAFF.

The V call is TRBV11-2, the J call TRBJ2-7; 10 nucleotides match TRBD2. CDR3 length: 12 residues. The germline V gene has CDR1 SGHAT and CDR2 FQNNGV. Losses at the gene ends were 5 bases for V and 10 bases for J; bases not matched to a gene: 5. CDR3 sequence reads: CASSPGLALQYF. The CDR3, as DNA: TGTGCCAGCAGCCCGGGACTAGCGCTACAGTACTTC.